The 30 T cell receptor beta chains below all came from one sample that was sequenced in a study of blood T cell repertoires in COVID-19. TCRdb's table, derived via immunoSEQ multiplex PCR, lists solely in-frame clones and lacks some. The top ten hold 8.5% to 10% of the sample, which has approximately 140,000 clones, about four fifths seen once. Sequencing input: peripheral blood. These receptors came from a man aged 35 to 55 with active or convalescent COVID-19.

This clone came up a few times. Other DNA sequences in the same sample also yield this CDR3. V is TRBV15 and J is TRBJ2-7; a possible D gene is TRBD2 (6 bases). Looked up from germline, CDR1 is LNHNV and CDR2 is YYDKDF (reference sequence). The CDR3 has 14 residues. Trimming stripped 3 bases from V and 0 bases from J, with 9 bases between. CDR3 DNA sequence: TGTGCCACCAGCAGGTCCGGGAGCTCCTACGAGCAGTACTTC. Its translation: CATSRSGSSYEQYF.

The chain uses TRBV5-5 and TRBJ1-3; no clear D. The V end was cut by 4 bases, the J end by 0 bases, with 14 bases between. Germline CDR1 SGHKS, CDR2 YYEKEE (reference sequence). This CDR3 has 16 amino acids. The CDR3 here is CASSILVEVSGNTIYF. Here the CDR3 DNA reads TGTGCCAGCAGCATCCTAGTAGAGGTCTCTGGAAACACCATATATTTT.

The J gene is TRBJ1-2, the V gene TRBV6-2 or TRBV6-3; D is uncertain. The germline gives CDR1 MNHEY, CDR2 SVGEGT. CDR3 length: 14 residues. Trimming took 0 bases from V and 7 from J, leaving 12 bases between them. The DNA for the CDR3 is TGTGCCAGCAGTTACTCCCGAGGGTGGGGTGGCTACACCTTC. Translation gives CASSYSRGWGGYTF.

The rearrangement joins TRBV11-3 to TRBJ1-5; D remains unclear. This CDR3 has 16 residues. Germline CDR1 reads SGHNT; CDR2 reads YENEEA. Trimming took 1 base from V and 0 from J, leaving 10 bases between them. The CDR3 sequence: CASSLVSVYSNQPQHF. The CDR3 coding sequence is TGTGCCAGCAGCTTAGTTTCGGTGTATAGCAATCAGCCCCAGCATTTT.

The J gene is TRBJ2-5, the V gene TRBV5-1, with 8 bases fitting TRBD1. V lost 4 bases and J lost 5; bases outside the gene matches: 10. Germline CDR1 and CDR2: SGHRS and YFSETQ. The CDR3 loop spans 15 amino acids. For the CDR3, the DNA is TGCGCCAGCAGCACGGACAGGGCTTCTTCGGAGACCCAGTACTTC. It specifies CASSTDRASSETQYF. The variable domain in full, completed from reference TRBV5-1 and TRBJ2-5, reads KAGVTQTPRYLIKTRGQQVTLSCSPISGHRSVSWYQQTPGQGLQFLFEYFSETQRNKGNFPGRFSGRQFSNSRSEMNVSTLELGDSALYLCASSTDRASSETQYFGPGTRLLVL.

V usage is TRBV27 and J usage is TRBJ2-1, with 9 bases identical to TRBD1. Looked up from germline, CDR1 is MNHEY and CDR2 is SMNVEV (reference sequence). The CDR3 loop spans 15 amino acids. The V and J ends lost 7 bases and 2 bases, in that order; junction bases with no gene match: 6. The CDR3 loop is CASKDRDRAYNEQFF. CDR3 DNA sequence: TGTGCCAGCAAAGACCGGGACAGGGCCTACAATGAGCAGTTCTTC.

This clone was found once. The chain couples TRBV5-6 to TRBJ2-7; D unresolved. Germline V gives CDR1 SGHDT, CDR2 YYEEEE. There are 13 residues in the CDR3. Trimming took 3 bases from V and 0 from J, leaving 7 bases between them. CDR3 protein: CASSYASSYEQYF. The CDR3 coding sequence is TGTGCCAGCAGCTATGCTAGCTCCTACGAGCAGTACTTC.

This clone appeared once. The CDR3 DNA is TGTGCCAGCAGCATGGACAGGGGGCTACGTGGCTACACCTTC. Its protein is CASSMDRGLRGYTF. This rearrangement joins TRBV7-2 to TRBJ1-2, with TRBD1 matching 11 bases. V was clipped by 5 bases and J by 7 bases; unmatched bases: 6. The CDR3 sequence is 14 residues long. Germline lookup yields CDR1 SGHTA and CDR2 FQGNSA.

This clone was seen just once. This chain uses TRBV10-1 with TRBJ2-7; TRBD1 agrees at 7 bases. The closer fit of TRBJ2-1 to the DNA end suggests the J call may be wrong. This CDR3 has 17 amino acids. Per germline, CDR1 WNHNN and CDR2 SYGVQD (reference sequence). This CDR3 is CASSEVRPGQRHNEQFF. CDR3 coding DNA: TGCGCCAGCAGTGAGGTTCGTCCGGGACAGCGGCACAATGAGCAGTTCTTC.

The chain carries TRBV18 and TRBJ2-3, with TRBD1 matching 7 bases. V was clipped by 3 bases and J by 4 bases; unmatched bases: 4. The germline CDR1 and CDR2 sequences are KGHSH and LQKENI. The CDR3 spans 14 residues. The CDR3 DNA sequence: TGTGCCAGCTCACCCACAGGGGTTGCAGATACGCAGTATTTT. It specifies CASSPTGVADTQYF.

The CDR3 DNA is TGTGCCAGTAGTTTCCTCCTTGGACAGGGTGGGACCCAGTACTTC. Protein sequence: CASSFLLGQGGTQYF. The chain has TRBV19 and TRBJ2-5; TRBD1 matches at 8 bases. The CDR3 loop spans 15 amino acids. From germline, CDR1 is LNHDA and CDR2 SQIVND (reference sequence). Germline trimming cut 5 bases from V and 7 bases from J; bases unmatched to any gene: 12.

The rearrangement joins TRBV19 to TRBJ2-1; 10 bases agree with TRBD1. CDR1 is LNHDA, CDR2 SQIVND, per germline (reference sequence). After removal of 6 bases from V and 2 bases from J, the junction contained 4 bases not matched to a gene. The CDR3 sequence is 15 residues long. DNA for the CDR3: TGTGCCAGTAGAAGACAGGGGGCCCCCTACAATGAGCAGTTCTTC. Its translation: CASRRQGAPYNEQFF. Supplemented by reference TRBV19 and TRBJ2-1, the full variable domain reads DGGITQSPKYLFRKEGQNVTLSCEQNLNHDAMYWYRQDPGQGLRLIYYSQIVNDFQKGDIAEGYSVSREKKESFPLTVTSAQKNPTAFYLCASRRQGAPYNEQFFGPGTRLTVL.

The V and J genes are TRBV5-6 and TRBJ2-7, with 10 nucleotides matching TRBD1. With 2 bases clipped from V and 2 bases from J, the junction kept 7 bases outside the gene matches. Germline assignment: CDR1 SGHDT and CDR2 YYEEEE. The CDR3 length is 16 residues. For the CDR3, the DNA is TGTGCCAGCAGCTTTAATCGGGACAGGGGTACCTACGAGCAGTACTTC. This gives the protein CASSFNRDRGTYEQYF.

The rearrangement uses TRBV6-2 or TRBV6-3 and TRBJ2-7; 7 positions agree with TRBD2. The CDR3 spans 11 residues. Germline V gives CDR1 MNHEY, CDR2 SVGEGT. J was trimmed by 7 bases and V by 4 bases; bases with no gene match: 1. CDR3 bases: TGTGCCAGCAGTTCGCGGGGGGAGCAGTACTTC. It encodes CASSSRGEQYF.

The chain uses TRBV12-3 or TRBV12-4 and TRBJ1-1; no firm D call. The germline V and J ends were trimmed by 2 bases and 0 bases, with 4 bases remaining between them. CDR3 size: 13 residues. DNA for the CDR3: TGTGCCAGCAGTTTACGGGTGAACACTGAAGCTTTCTTT. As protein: CASSLRVNTEAFF.

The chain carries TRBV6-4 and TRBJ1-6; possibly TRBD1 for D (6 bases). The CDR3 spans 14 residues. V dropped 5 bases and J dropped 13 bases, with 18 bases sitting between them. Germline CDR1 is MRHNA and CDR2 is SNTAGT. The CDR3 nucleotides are TGTGCCAGCAGTTTGACCGGGACAAGGCCTCCCCTCCACTTT. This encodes CASSLTGTRPPLHF.

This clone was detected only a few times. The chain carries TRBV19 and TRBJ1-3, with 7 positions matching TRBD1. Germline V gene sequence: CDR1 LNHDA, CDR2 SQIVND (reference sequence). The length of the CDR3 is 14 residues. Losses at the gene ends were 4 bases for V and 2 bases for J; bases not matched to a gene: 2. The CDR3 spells CASSNDRAGNTIYF. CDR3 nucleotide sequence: TGTGCCAGTAGTAACGACAGGGCTGGAAACACCATATATTTT.

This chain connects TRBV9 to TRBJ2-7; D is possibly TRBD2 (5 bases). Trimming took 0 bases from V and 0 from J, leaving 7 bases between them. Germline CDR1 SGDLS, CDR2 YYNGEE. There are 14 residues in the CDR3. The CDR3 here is CASSVGGDSYEQYF. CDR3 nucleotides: TGTGCCAGCAGCGTAGGGGGAGACTCCTACGAGCAGTACTTC.

The CDR3 here is CAWSVPGLERWEYF. The DNA for the CDR3 is TGTGCCTGGAGTGTACCGGGACTAGAGCGATGGGAGTACTTC. The genes are TRBV30 and TRBJ2-7, with 8 bases matching TRBD2. Trimming at V came to 0 bases and at J to 11 bases, leaving 12 bases not matched to a gene. The CDR3 contains 14 residues. Germline assignment: CDR1 GTSNPN and CDR2 SVGIG (reference sequence).

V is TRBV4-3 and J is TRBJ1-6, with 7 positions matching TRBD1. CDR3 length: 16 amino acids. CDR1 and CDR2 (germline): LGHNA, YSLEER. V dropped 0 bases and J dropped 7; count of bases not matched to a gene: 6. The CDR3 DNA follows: TGCGCCAGCAGCCAAGAGTCCCCAGGGGGGAATTCACCCCTCCACTTT. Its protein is CASSQESPGGNSPLHF.

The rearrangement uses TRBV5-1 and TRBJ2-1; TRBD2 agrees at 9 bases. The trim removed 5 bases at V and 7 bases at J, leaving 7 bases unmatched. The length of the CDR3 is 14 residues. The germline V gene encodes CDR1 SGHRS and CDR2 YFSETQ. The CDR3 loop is CASRQASGENEQFF. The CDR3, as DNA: TGCGCCAGCAGGCAAGCTAGCGGGGAGAATGAGCAGTTCTTC.

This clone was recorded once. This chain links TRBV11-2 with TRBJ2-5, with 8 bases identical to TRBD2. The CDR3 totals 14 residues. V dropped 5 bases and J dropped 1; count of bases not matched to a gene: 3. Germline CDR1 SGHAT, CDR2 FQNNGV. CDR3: CASSPGLAQETQYF. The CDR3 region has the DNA TGTGCCAGCAGCCCCGGACTAGCCCAAGAGACCCAGTACTTC.

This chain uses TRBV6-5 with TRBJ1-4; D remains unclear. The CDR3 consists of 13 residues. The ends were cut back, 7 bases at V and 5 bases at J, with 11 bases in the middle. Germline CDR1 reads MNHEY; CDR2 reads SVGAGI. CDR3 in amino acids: CASTGQENEKLFF. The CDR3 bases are TGTGCCAGCACCGGTCAAGAGAATGAAAAACTGTTTTTT.

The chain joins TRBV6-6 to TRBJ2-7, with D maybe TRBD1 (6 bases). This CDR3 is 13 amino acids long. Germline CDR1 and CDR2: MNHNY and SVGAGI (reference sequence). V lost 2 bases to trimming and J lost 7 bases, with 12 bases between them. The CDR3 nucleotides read TGTGCCAGCAGTTACGTGGGGGCTCAGGAGCAGTACTTC. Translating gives CASSYVGAQEQYF.

For the CDR3, the DNA is TGTGCCAGCAGCTTTGACAGGGCCGGCTACACCTTC. It specifies CASSFDRAGYTF. The chain joins TRBV7-2 to TRBJ1-2, with TRBD1 matching 7 bases. J lost 8 bases, V lost 3 bases, and 3 bases had no gene match. The CDR3 is made up of 12 amino acids. Germline CDR1 reads SGHTA; CDR2 reads FQGNSA.

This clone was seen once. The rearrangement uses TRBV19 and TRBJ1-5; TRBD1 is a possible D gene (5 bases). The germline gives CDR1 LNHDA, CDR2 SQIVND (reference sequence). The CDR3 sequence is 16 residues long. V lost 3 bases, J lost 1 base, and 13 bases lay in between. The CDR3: CASSILGQGSNQPQHF. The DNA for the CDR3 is TGTGCCAGTAGTATTTTAGGGCAGGGAAGCAATCAGCCCCAGCATTTT.

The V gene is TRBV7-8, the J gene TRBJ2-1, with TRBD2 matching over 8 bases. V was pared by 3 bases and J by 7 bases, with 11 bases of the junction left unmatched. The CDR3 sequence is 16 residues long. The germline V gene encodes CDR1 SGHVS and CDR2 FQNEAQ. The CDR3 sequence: CASSFHLRGGLNEQFF. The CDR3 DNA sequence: TGTGCCAGCAGCTTTCATTTACGGGGGGGCCTAAATGAGCAGTTCTTC.

The CDR3 sequence is CAWSILTGNYGYTF. In DNA, the CDR3 is TGTGCCTGGAGTATATTGACAGGGAACTATGGCTACACCTTC. The genes are TRBV30 and TRBJ1-2, with 7 bases that match TRBD1. Trimming at V came to 2 bases and at J to 2 bases, leaving 5 bases not matched to a gene. Germline lookup yields CDR1 GTSNPN and CDR2 SVGIG (reference sequence). The CDR3 spans 14 residues.

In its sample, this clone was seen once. CDR3 DNA: TGCGCCAGCAGCTCGAACTTAGGTCGGGACAGGGGAAATGAGCAGTACTTC. It translates to CASSSNLGRDRGNEQYF. The V and J genes are TRBV5-1 and TRBJ2-7, with 10 bases identical to TRBD1. The CDR3 sequence is 17 residues long. After removal of 3 bases from V and 7 bases from J, the junction contained 16 bases not matched to a gene. CDR1 SGHRS and CDR2 YFSETQ come from the germline V gene.

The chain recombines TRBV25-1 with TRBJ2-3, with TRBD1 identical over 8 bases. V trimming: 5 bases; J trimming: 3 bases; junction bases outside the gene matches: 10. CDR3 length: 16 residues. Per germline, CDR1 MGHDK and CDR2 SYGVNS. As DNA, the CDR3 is TGTGCCAGCAGTTTCCCAAGGACAGGGAATACAGATACGCAGTATTTT. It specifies CASSFPRTGNTDTQYF.